These 19 T cell receptor beta chains originate from one sample sequenced in a study of blood T cell repertoires in COVID-19 (dated by TCRdb to between 2020 and 2021). Library preparation was by the immunoSEQ multiplex PCR assay. TCRdb provides this immuneACCESS table in a form limited to in-frame rearrangements. Some clones are lacking; in checked studies, under half of them reflect an unresolved V gene, and why the rest are absent is not known. The sample table records roughly 97,000 clones; roughly 80% of these occur just once. Approximately 3.6% of the sample comes from the top ten. The sequenced material came from peripheral blood. These receptors all stem from a woman aged 80 or over with active or convalescent COVID-19.

The rearrangement uses TRBV10-3 and TRBJ1-4; 12 bases are shared with TRBD1. The CDR3 is 19 residues long. Germline loops: CDR1 ENHRY, CDR2 SYGVKD. V lost 2 bases and J lost 8; bases outside the gene matches: 15. CDR3 residues: CAISETPGTGGLFPEKLFF. The CDR3 coding sequence is TGTGCCATCAGTGAGACTCCCGGGACAGGGGGCTTATTTCCCGAAAAACTGTTTTTT.

The chain links TRBV4-2 to TRBJ2-5; D gene uncertain. Germline V gene lookup returns CDR1 LGHNA and CDR2 YNFKEQ. The V and J ends lost 8 bases and 1 base respectively, with 20 bases between them. CDR3 length: 16 residues. The CDR3 region is CASAQFPGGFQETQYF. CDR3 in DNA: TGTGCCAGCGCACAATTCCCGGGTGGATTCCAAGAGACCCAGTACTTC.

The V call is TRBV29-1, the J call TRBJ1-4, with D possibly TRBD1 on 5 matching bases. The ends were cut back, 6 bases at V and 5 bases at J, with 7 bases in the middle. The CDR3 is 11 amino acids. Looked up from germline, CDR1 is SQVTM and CDR2 is ANQGSEA. CDR3 sequence (DNA): TGCAGCGTGGACAAGAATGAAAAACTGTTTTTT. Protein sequence: CSVDKNEKLFF.

This chain uses TRBV12-3 or TRBV12-4 with TRBJ1-1, with D possibly being TRBD1 (6 bases). Between the trimmed V and J ends, which lost 8 bases and 8 bases, there was a span of 18 bases. The CDR3 contains 13 residues. The CDR3 here is CASLLSRDREAFF. The CDR3 bases are TGTGCCAGCCTCTTATCCCGTGACAGGGAAGCTTTCTTT.

V is TRBV6-5 and J is TRBJ1-6; 9 bases map to TRBD1. The CDR3 loop spans 15 amino acids. J gave up 7 bases and V 6 bases, and 7 bases lay outside the gene matches. Germline-derived CDR1 and CDR2 are MNHEY and SVGAGI. CDR3 DNA: TGTGCCAGCAGAGACCGCACAGGGGGCAATTCACCCCTCCACTTT. This codes for CASRDRTGGNSPLHF.

The V and J genes are TRBV7-3 and TRBJ2-3; possible D gene TRBD1, 6 bases. The CDR3 is 13 residues long. Trimming removed 5 bases from V and 6 bases from J, with 12 bases in between. The V gene's germline CDR1 is SGHTA and CDR2 FQGTGA. The CDR3 protein is CASSPRGADTQYF. The DNA of the CDR3 is TGTGCCAGCAGCCCCAGGGGTGCCGATACGCAGTATTTT.

The DNA of the CDR3 is TGTGCCAGCAGCTTAGGTATTGTCGGTGATACGCAGTATTTT. This sequence encodes CASSLGIVGDTQYF. V is TRBV7-2 and J is TRBJ2-3, with D hard to call. Germline CDR1 and CDR2: SGHTA and FQGNSA. Between the trimmed V and J ends, which lost 1 base and 6 bases, there was a span of 11 bases. The CDR3 runs 14 residues. The complete variable domain, with remaining parts taken from reference TRBV7-2 and TRBJ2-3, reads GAGVSQSPSNKVTEKGKDVELRCDPISGHTALYWYRQSLGQGLEFLIYFQGNSAPDKSGLPSDRFSAERTGGSVSTLTIQRTQQEDSAVYLCASSLGIVGDTQYFGPGTRLTVL.

The V gene is TRBV7-9, the J gene TRBJ1-4; no firm D call. V dropped 3 bases and J dropped 7 bases, with 6 bases sitting between them. Germline loops: CDR1 SEHNR, CDR2 FQNEAQ (reference sequence). The CDR3 contains 12 residues. The CDR3 DNA follows: TGTGCCAGCAGCTTGGTCGGTGAAAAACTGTTTTTT. Its translation is CASSLVGEKLFF.

The genes are TRBV25-1 and TRBJ2-7; 7 bases are shared with TRBD1. Germline V gene data show CDR1 as MGHDK and CDR2 as SYGVNS. CDR3 length: 14 amino acids. After removal of 8 bases from V and 0 bases from J, the junction contained 7 bases not matched to a gene. This CDR3 is CASGGDRDSYEQYF. The CDR3 DNA reads TGTGCCAGCGGAGGCGACAGGGACTCCTACGAGCAGTACTTC.

The genes are TRBV4-1 and TRBJ2-1; TRBD2 matches 9 bases. V lost 3 bases and J lost 4; bases outside the gene matches: 19. This CDR3 has 20 residues. From germline, CDR1 is MGHRA and CDR2 YSYEKL. The chain's CDR3 is CASSHAPRMGRLADYNEQFF. Here the CDR3 DNA reads TGCGCCAGCAGCCATGCGCCGAGAATGGGGAGACTAGCGGATTACAATGAGCAGTTCTTC.

The CDR3 DNA is TGTGCCAGCAGCGTAACGCACGGGGCTGGAAACACCATATATTTT. Amino acid sequence: CASSVTHGAGNTIYF. The chain is built from TRBV9 and TRBJ1-3; D ambiguous. The CDR3 length is 15 residues. V gave up 1 base and J gave up 2 bases, with 10 bases separating them. Germline assignment: CDR1 SGDLS and CDR2 YYNGEE.

This clone appeared a single time. This chain joins TRBV4-1 and TRBJ1-5; 8 nucleotides align to TRBD1. Germline loops: CDR1 MGHRA, CDR2 YSYEKL. The ends lost 3 bases at V and 7 bases at J; junction bases unmatched: 8. CDR3 length: 15 amino acids. The CDR3 bases are TGCGCCAGCAGCCACTTGACAGGGGTGGGCCAGCCCCAGCATTTT. Its protein product is CASSHLTGVGQPQHF.

This clone came up many times. The chain employs TRBV29-1 and TRBJ2-6, with 8 bases that match TRBD1. Germline CDR1 reads SQVTM; CDR2 reads ANQGSEA. V was pared by 6 bases and J by 0 bases, with 7 bases of the junction left unmatched. The CDR3 has 16 amino acids. The CDR3 sequence: CSVDGTGSSGANVLTF. The CDR3 DNA reads as TGCAGCGTGGACGGGACAGGAAGCTCTGGGGCCAACGTCCTGACTTTC.

The CDR3 is CASSERTSGSYEQYF. CDR3 DNA sequence: TGTGCCAGCTCGGAAAGGACTAGCGGTTCCTACGAGCAGTACTTC. The J gene is TRBJ2-7, the V gene TRBV18; TRBD2 aligns across 10 bases. The trim removed 6 bases at V and 1 base at J, leaving 6 bases unmatched. CDR1 is KGHSH and CDR2 is LQKENI in the germline V gene. This CDR3 spans 15 amino acids.

The V gene is TRBV27, the J gene TRBJ1-2, with 8 bases identical to TRBD1. The junction had 11 bases not matched to a gene; V was cut back by 8 bases and J by 6 bases. The germline V gene encodes CDR1 MNHEY and CDR2 SMNVEV (reference sequence). This CDR3 is built from 14 residues. The CDR3 coding sequence is TGTGCCAGCCGACCCCGACAGGGGAAGGATGGCTACACCTTC. It is translated as CASRPRQGKDGYTF.

J is TRBJ2-2 and V is TRBV10-3, with D possibly matching TRBD1 (5 bases). CDR3 size: 13 residues. The V end lost 5 bases, the J end lost 4 bases, and 8 bases lay between the germline ends. Germline V gene data show CDR1 as ENHRY and CDR2 as SYGVKD. In nucleotides, the CDR3 is TGTGCCATCAGTTCTACAGGCACCGGGGAGCTGTTTTTT. Translation: CAISSTGTGELFF.

The genes are TRBV5-1 and TRBJ1-4; D might be TRBD1 (6 bases). CDR3 length: 15 residues. Germline V gene data show CDR1 as SGHRS and CDR2 as YFSETQ. Trimming cost V 0 bases and J 7 bases, with 13 bases left between them. This chain's CDR3 is CASSLEAGVGEKLFF. CDR3 DNA: TGCGCCAGCAGCTTGGAGGCAGGGGTTGGTGAAAAACTGTTTTTT.

The chain combines TRBV5-1 with TRBJ1-4; perhaps TRBD1 as D (6 bases). The germline V and J ends were trimmed by 0 bases and 8 bases, with 17 bases remaining between them. Germline V gives CDR1 SGHRS, CDR2 YFSETQ. The CDR3 runs 16 residues. In DNA form, the CDR3 reads TGCGCCAGCAGCTTGGCCAGTTGGGACACCGGAGAAAAACTGTTTTTT. Its translation is CASSLASWDTGEKLFF.

The rearrangement uses TRBV29-1 and TRBJ2-1, with D possibly TRBD1 on 5 matching bases. The ends were cut back, 1 base at V and 0 bases at J, with 16 bases in the middle. Germline V gene lookup returns CDR1 SQVTM and CDR2 ANQGSEA. This CDR3 has 17 residues. The CDR3 reads CSVEVGVFTGSYNEQFF. CDR3 nucleotides: TGCAGCGTTGAAGTAGGGGTTTTCACAGGCTCCTACAATGAGCAGTTCTTC.